The 28 T cell receptor beta chains presented below share a single source sample, sequenced in a study of T cell repertoires in cytomegalovirus infection. For these receptors, no antigen is known. TCRdb re-called the reads through MiXCR, storing one row per CDR3 protein. The sample has fewer than 850,000 distinct CDR3 sequences, roughly 28% seen once. The sequenced sample was cultured CD8+ T cells from PBMCs, obtained from culture after CMV antigen stimulation. The receptors shown here come from a human donor in good health (CMV status not recorded). Some clones in this sample may be carry-over from other donors' samples.

This chain uses TRBV10-2 with TRBJ2-3; TRBD1 or TRBD2 may be the D gene (5 bases each). Germline assignment: CDR1 WSHSY and CDR2 SAAADI. This CDR3 is 14 amino acids long. V was shortened by 10 bases and J by 2 bases, with 16 bases between the two germline ends. The CDR3 sequence is CATDDGGSTDTQYF. CDR3 sequence (DNA): TGCGCCACGGATGATGGGGGATCCACAGATACGCAGTATTTT.

V is TRBV10-2 and J is TRBJ1-2; D remains unclear. V lost 0 bases and J lost 5, with 13 bases in between. CDR1 is WSHSY and CDR2 is SAAADI in the germline V gene. This CDR3 has 15 residues. CDR3 bases: TGCGCCAGCAGTGAGTCGAAAGACGGATTTTATGGCTACACCTTC. Encoded protein: CASSESKDGFYGYTF.

The V and J genes are TRBV11-2 and TRBJ1-2; D ambiguous. Germline values: CDR1 SGHAT, CDR2 FQNNGV. Trimming took 0 bases from V and 0 from J, leaving 11 bases between them. The CDR3 spans 16 residues. CDR3 DNA: TGTGCCAGCAGCTTAGAGCCAGGCGACGCTAACTATGGCTACACCTTC. Its translation is CASSLEPGDANYGYTF.

CDR3 coding DNA: TGTGCCAGCAGCTTTCCCGGACAGGGGGGCCTCTCCTACGAGCAGTACTTC. Protein product: CASSFPGQGGLSYEQYF. The chain recombines TRBV7-9 with TRBJ2-7, with 10 bases matching TRBD1. Per the germline V gene, CDR1 is SEHNR and CDR2 is FQNEAQ (reference sequence). V lost 3 bases to trimming and J lost 0 bases; unmatched junction nucleotides: 8. This CDR3 has 17 amino acids.

The CDR3 coding sequence is TGCGCCAGCAGCCAGGACAGGGGGATTGGAAACACCATATATTTT. It translates to CASSQDRGIGNTIYF. The chain couples TRBV4-1 to TRBJ1-3, with 10 bases aligning to TRBD1. Per the germline V gene, CDR1 is MGHRA and CDR2 is YSYEKL. The CDR3 has 15 amino acids. V lost 3 bases to trimming and J lost 3 bases; unmatched junction nucleotides: 2.

This clonotype was counted only a few times. The chain has TRBV12-5 and TRBJ2-2, with D maybe TRBD1 (5 bases). The CDR3 is 17 amino acids. The germline V gene encodes CDR1 LGHNT and CDR2 FRNRAP. The V end lost 7 bases, the J end lost 0 bases, and 18 bases lay between the germline ends. CDR3 region: CASDPPNGASNTGELFF. The CDR3 nucleotides are TGTGCTAGTGACCCGCCGAATGGGGCCTCGAACACCGGGGAGCTGTTTTTT.

Here the CDR3 reads CASSFTTGEAGELFF. CDR3 in DNA: TGTGCCAGCAGCTTCACGACAGGGGAGGCCGGGGAGCTGTTTTTT. The chain combines TRBV7-9 with TRBJ2-2; TRBD1 agrees at 8 bases. V lost 3 bases, J lost 6 bases, and 6 bases stayed unmatched. The length of the CDR3 is 15 residues. Germline CDR1 reads SEHNR; CDR2 reads FQNEAQ (reference sequence).

This clonotype was observed many times. The V and J genes are TRBV7-2 and TRBJ2-6; 7 bases align to TRBD1. The V gene's germline CDR1 is SGHTA and CDR2 FQGNSA. CDR3 length: 17 amino acids. V dropped 5 bases and J dropped 3; count of bases not matched to a gene: 10. CDR3 bases: TGTGCCAGCAGCCTTGAGGGGGCAATCGTTGGGGCCAACGTCCTGACTTTC. The encoded protein is CASSLEGAIVGANVLTF. The full variable domain, with the rest looked up from reference TRBV7-2 and TRBJ2-6, is GAGVSQSPSNKVTEKGKDVELRCDPISGHTALYWYRQSLGQGLEFLIYFQGNSAPDKSGLPSDRFSAERTGGSVSTLTIQRTQQEDSAVYLCASSLEGAIVGANVLTFGAGSRLTVL.

The chain joins TRBV6-5 to TRBJ1-1, with no clear D. Trimming shortened V by 2 bases and J by 5 bases, and 9 bases separated the two germline ends. The germline V gene encodes CDR1 MNHEY and CDR2 SVGAGI. The CDR3 has 13 residues. The CDR3 loop reads CASSYEGRTEAFF. Written as DNA, the CDR3 is TGTGCCAGCAGTTACGAGGGTAGAACTGAAGCTTTCTTT.

The V gene is TRBV6-5, the J gene TRBJ2-1; 11 bases are a match to TRBD2. The germline V gene has CDR1 MNHEY and CDR2 SVGAGI. V lost 6 bases, J lost 0 bases, and 4 bases stayed unmatched. The CDR3 contains 16 residues. Here the CDR3 reads CASRLAGATSYNEQFF. DNA for the CDR3: TGTGCCAGCAGACTAGCGGGGGCGACCTCCTACAATGAGCAGTTCTTC.

The CDR3 is CASSPREGASYEQYF. The CDR3 nucleotides read TGTGCCAGCAGCCCTCGGGAGGGCGCGTCCTACGAGCAGTACTTC. The chain uses TRBV7-9 and TRBJ2-7; 8 bases map to TRBD2. CDR1 and CDR2 from the germline V gene are SEHNR and FQNEAQ (reference sequence). The CDR3 covers 15 residues. Trimming took 5 bases from V and 1 from J; bases not matched to a gene: 7.

This clonotype appeared many times. The V call is TRBV7-8, the J call TRBJ1-1; TRBD1 aligns across 8 bases. Germline V CDR1 and CDR2: SGHVS, FQNEAQ. The CDR3 sequence is 16 residues long. Unmatched junction bases numbered 11, after V lost 2 bases and J lost 6 bases. CDR3 sequence (DNA): TGTGCCAGCAGCTTAAGGATAGCAGGGGGCGCGGCTGAAGCTTTCTTT. This encodes CASSLRIAGGAAEAFF.

At least ten counts were recorded for this clonotype. The genes are TRBV7-8 and TRBJ2-3, with TRBD1 matching 10 bases. The CDR3 length is 16 residues. The junction had 5 bases not matched to a gene; V was cut back by 2 bases and J by 3 bases. The germline gives CDR1 SGHVS, CDR2 FQNEAQ. The CDR3 DNA reads TGTGCCAGCAGCTTAAGGACAGGGGGTCGGACAGATACGCAGTATTTT. The encoded protein is CASSLRTGGRTDTQYF.

This clonotype was seen a single time. This chain connects TRBV24-1 to TRBJ2-3; no reliable D call. The V gene's germline CDR1 is KGHDR and CDR2 SFDVKD. This CDR3 region has 13 residues. V shed 6 bases and J shed 6 bases, with 12 bases lying between them. The CDR3 DNA sequence: TGTGCCACCAGTCGAACCCGTGGGGATACGCAGTATTTT. This codes for CATSRTRGDTQYF.

There are many counts of this clonotype. The DNA of the CDR3 is TGTGCCAGCAGCGCGGGACAGGGGGGCTACGAGCAGTACTTC. Its translation is CASSAGQGGYEQYF. The J gene is TRBJ2-7, the V gene TRBV7-2, with 11 nucleotides matching TRBD1. CDR3 size: 14 residues. Trimming took 5 bases from V and 3 from J; bases not matched to a gene: 3. CDR1 is SGHTA and CDR2 is FQGNSA in the germline V gene.

This clonotype was counted only a few times. The J gene is TRBJ2-6, the V gene TRBV7-6; 7 bases fit TRBD1. Germline values: CDR1 SGHVS, CDR2 FNYEAQ. This CDR3 is built from 18 residues. J was trimmed by 4 bases and V by 3 bases; bases with no gene match: 12. The CDR3 loop is CASSLTGPRATGANVLTF. The CDR3 coding sequence is TGTGCCAGCAGCTTGACAGGGCCCCGGGCGACCGGGGCCAACGTCCTGACTTTC.

The chain is built from TRBV4-2 and TRBJ2-3, with D unresolved. V lost 0 bases and J lost 3, with 10 bases in between. The CDR3 contains 15 residues. Looked up from germline, CDR1 is LGHNA and CDR2 is YNFKEQ. CDR3 nucleotides: TGTGCCAGCAGCCAAGAATCGGTGATGACAGATACGCAGTATTTT. Translation gives CASSQESVMTDTQYF.

This clonotype showed up many times. The gene calls are TRBV12-3 or TRBV12-4 and TRBJ2-3, with 12 bases that match TRBD2. There are 15 residues in the CDR3. The V and J ends lost 10 bases and 7 bases, in that order; junction bases with no gene match: 12. The CDR3 sequence is CAKVLTSGGTNTQYF. Here the CDR3 DNA reads TGTGCCAAAGTCTTAACTAGCGGGGGGACAAATACGCAGTATTTT.

The V gene is TRBV7-9, the J gene TRBJ1-5; D ambiguous. Germline CDR1 SEHNR, CDR2 FQNEAQ (reference sequence). Trimming pared 7 bases from V and 9 bases from J, leaving 13 bases between. This CDR3 is 12 amino acids long. This chain's CDR3 is CASTGSLGPQHF. CDR3 sequence (DNA): TGTGCCAGCACCGGGTCCCTCGGGCCCCAGCATTTT.

This clonotype was found a few times. The chain joins TRBV6-5 to TRBJ2-2, with D maybe TRBD2 (7 bases). V was pared by 8 bases and J by 1 base, with 17 bases between. Germline CDR1 reads MNHEY; CDR2 reads SVGAGI. The CDR3 is made up of 16 amino acids. The CDR3 nucleotides are TGTGCCAGCTGGCCGGGGGGACACCTGAACACCGGGGAGCTGTTTTTT. Protein sequence: CASWPGGHLNTGELFF.

The table lists this clonotype with a few counts. V gene TRBV27 combines with J gene TRBJ2-1; 8 bases match TRBD1. Germline lookup yields CDR1 MNHEY and CDR2 SMNVEV (reference sequence). The CDR3 extends over 15 amino acids. V gave up 6 bases and J gave up 4 bases; unmatched junction bases: 8. The CDR3 is CASSPGGQGYNEQFF. The CDR3 coding sequence is TGTGCCAGCAGCCCCGGAGGACAGGGTTACAATGAGCAGTTCTTC.

There are a few counts of this clonotype. V and J are TRBV19 and TRBJ1-5; 8 bases align to TRBD1. CDR3 length equals 15 residues. V was pared by 0 bases and J by 5 bases, with 3 bases of the junction left unmatched. The germline CDR1 and CDR2 sequences are LNHDA and SQIVND (reference sequence). CDR3 nucleotide sequence: TGTGCCAGTAGTATAGAGGACAGGGCAGATCAGCCCCAGCATTTT. Protein: CASSIEDRADQPQHF.

The chain employs TRBV19 and TRBJ2-1, with TRBD2 identical over 10 bases. The CDR3 covers 15 residues. The germline CDR1 and CDR2 sequences are LNHDA and SQIVND (reference sequence). Unmatched junction bases numbered 6, after V lost 7 bases and J lost 3 bases. CDR3 sequence: CASKNLAGVYNEQFF. DNA of the CDR3: TGTGCCAGTAAAAATCTAGCGGGGGTCTACAATGAGCAGTTCTTC. Supplemented by reference TRBV19 and TRBJ2-1, the full variable domain reads DGGITQSPKYLFRKEGQNVTLSCEQNLNHDAMYWYRQDPGQGLRLIYYSQIVNDFQKGDIAEGYSVSREKKESFPLTVTSAQKNPTAFYLCASKNLAGVYNEQFFGPGTRLTVL.

Only a few counts were recorded for this clonotype. The chain recombines TRBV12-3 or TRBV12-4 with TRBJ2-4, with D uncertain. Trimming removed 6 bases at V and 1 base at J, with 13 bases between. CDR3 length: 15 residues. Here the CDR3 DNA reads TGTGCCAGCAGGCTGGGTGGTTTTGCCAAAAACATTCAGTACTTC. It translates to CASRLGGFAKNIQYF.

The sample holds a few counts of this clonotype. The genes are TRBV6-2 or TRBV6-3 and TRBJ1-2, with a tentative D call TRBD1 (5 bases). This CDR3 has 16 amino acids. V lost 0 bases and J 4 bases, leaving 15 bases between the germline ends. In germline, CDR1 is MNHEY, CDR2 SVGEGT. DNA for the CDR3: TGTGCCAGCAGTTACTCTATCACCCAGGGATTCTATGGCTACACCTTC. Its protein product is CASSYSITQGFYGYTF.

In this sample, this clonotype turned up a few times. The chain uses TRBV19 and TRBJ1-1; D gene unclear. V was cut by 1 base and J by 1 base, with 7 bases left in between. The CDR3 covers 14 residues. Germline lookup yields CDR1 LNHDA and CDR2 SQIVND (reference sequence). The CDR3 sequence is CASSIARQNTEAFF. CDR3 nucleotide sequence: TGTGCCAGTAGTATAGCAAGGCAGAACACTGAAGCTTTCTTT.

The chain has TRBV5-6 and TRBJ2-1; D possibly uses TRBD1 or TRBD2 (6 bases each). Germline CDR1 SGHDT, CDR2 YYEEEE. The CDR3 is 13 amino acids. V was cut by 0 bases and J by 9 bases, with 10 bases left in between. CDR3 sequence reads: CASSLGRGPEQFF. As DNA, the CDR3 is TGTGCCAGCAGCTTGGGTCGGGGGCCTGAGCAGTTCTTC.

This clonotype was recorded many times. The chain is built from TRBV7-9 and TRBJ2-3, with TRBD1 matching over 10 bases. The V segment lost 4 bases and the J segment 4 bases; nucleotides outside the gene matches: 8. This CDR3 has 16 residues. Germline loops: CDR1 SEHNR, CDR2 FQNEAQ (reference sequence). The CDR3 sequence: CASSSPDRGRPDTQYF. As DNA, the CDR3 is TGTGCCAGCAGCTCCCCCGACAGGGGGCGCCCAGATACGCAGTATTTT.